The T cell receptor (beta chain) described here comes from a study of cytomegalovirus exposure and HLA in healthy donors. Study-wide results and limits: Links to common viral pathogens appeared, in a later analysis, for several of the most significant clusters.

PCR primers comprised 60 Vbeta and 13 Jbeta primers. Clones were sequenced by immunoSEQ multiplex PCR, and TCRdb holds only the in-frame ones, with some missing. The data hold some 170,000 clones, with 60% to 80% observed a single time. For this clone: Its antigen remains unidentified.

Looked up from germline, CDR1 is SGHRS and CDR2 is YFSETQ. This CDR3 has 16 residues. J lost 1 base, V lost 3 bases, and 8 bases had no gene match. The source is a man aged 40-49 years in good health and CMV-seropositive. V and J are TRBV5-1 and TRBJ2-3, with 7 nucleotides matching TRBD2. Sequenced input: PBMCs. The CDR3: CASSSGTNIGTDTQYF. The CDR3 nucleotides are TGCGCCAGCAGCTCAGGGACTAACATTGGCACAGATACGCAGTATTTT.